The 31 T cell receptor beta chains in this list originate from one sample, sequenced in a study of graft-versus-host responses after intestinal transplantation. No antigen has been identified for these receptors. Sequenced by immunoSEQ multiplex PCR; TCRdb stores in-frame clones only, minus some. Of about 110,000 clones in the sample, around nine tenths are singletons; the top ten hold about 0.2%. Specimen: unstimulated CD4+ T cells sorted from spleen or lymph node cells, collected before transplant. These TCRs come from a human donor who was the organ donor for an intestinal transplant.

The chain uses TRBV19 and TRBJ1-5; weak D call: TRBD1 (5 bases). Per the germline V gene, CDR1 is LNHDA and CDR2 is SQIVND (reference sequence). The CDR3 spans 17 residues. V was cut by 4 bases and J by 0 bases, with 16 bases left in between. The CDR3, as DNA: TGTGCCAGTAGTAAGATCCGGGACGGACATAGCAATCAGCCCCAGCATTTT. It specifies CASSKIRDGHSNQPQHF.

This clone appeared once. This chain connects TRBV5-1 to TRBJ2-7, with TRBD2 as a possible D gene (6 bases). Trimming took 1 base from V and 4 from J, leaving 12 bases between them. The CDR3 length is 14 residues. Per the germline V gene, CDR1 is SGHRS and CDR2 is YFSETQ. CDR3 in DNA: TGCGCCAGCAGCTTGACGGGAGATTCGTACGAGCAGTACTTC. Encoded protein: CASSLTGDSYEQYF.

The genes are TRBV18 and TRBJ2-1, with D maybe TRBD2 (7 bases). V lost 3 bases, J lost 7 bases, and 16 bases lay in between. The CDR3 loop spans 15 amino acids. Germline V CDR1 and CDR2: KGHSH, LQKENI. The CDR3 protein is CASSPRTAGRNEQFF. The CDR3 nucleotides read TGTGCCAGCTCACCCCGGACAGCGGGAAGAAATGAGCAGTTCTTC.

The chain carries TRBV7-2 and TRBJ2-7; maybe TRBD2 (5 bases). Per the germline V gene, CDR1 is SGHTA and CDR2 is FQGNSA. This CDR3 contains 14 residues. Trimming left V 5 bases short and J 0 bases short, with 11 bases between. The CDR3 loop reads CASSLMTTSYEQYF. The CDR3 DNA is TGTGCCAGCAGCCTCATGACTACCTCCTACGAGCAGTACTTC.

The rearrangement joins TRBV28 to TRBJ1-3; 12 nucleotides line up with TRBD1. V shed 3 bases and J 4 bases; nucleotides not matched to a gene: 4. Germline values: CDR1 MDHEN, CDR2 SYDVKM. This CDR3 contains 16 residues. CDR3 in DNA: TGTGCCAGCAGTTTGGGACAGGGGGCTAAAGGAAACACCATATATTTT. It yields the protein CASSLGQGAKGNTIYF.

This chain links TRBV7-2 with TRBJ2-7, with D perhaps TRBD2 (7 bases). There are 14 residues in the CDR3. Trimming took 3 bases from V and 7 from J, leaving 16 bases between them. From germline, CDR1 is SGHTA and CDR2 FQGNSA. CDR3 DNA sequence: TGTGCCAGCAGCTTGGGGGGGCTAGCGCAAGAGCAGTACTTC. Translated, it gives CASSLGGLAQEQYF.

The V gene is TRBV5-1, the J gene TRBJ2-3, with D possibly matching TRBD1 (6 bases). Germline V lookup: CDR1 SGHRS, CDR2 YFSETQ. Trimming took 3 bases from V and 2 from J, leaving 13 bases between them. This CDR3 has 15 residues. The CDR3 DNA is TGCGCCAGCAGCTCCTGGACAGCAACCACAGATACGCAGTATTTT. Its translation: CASSSWTATTDTQYF.

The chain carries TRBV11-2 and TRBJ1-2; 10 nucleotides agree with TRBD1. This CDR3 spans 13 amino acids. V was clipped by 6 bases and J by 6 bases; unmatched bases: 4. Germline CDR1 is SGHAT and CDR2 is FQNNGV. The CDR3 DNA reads TGTGCCAGCAGGCCTGACAGGGGGCATGGCTACACCTTC. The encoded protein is CASRPDRGHGYTF.

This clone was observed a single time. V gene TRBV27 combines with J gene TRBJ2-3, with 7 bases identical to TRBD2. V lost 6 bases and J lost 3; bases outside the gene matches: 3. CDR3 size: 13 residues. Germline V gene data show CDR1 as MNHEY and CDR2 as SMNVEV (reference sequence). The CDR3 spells CASRTGLTDTQYF. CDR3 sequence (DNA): TGTGCCAGCAGGACGGGACTAACAGATACGCAGTATTTT.

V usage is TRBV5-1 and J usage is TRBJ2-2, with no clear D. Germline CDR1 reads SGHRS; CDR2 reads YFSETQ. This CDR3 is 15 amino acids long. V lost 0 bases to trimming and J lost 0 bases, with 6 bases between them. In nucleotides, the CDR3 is TGCGCCAGCAGCTTGGCGGCTGCGAACACCGGGGAGCTGTTTTTT. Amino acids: CASSLAAANTGELFF.

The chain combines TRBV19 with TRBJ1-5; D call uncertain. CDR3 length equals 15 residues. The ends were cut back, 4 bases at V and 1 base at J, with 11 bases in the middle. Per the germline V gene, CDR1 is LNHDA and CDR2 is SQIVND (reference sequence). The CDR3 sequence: CASSNWPQSNQPQHF. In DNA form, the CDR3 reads TGTGCCAGTAGTAATTGGCCGCAAAGCAATCAGCCCCAGCATTTT.

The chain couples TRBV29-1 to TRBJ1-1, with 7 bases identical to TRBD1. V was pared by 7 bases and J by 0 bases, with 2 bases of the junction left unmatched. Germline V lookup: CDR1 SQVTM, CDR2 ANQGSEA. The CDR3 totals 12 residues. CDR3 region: CSATGVNTEAFF. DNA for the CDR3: TGCAGCGCCACAGGGGTGAACACTGAAGCTTTCTTT.

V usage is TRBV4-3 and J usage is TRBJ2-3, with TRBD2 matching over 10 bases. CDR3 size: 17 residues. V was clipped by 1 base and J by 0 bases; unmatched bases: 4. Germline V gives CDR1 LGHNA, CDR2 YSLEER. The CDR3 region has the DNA TGCGCCAGCAGCCAAGCCTTGACTAGCGGGAGCACAGATACGCAGTATTTT. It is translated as CASSQALTSGSTDTQYF.

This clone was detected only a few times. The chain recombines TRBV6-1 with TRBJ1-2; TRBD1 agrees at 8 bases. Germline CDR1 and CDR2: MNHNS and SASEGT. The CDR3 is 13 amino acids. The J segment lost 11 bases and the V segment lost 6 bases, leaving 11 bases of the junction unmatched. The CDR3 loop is CASSPGQGLRYTF. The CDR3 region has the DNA TGTGCCAGCAGCCCCGGACAGGGCCTTAGATACACCTTC.

CDR3 sequence: CASSLNRETEAFF. Here the CDR3 DNA reads TGTGCCAGCAGCTTAAATAGGGAAACTGAAGCTTTCTTT. V gene TRBV7-2 combines with J gene TRBJ1-1; D uncertain. Germline V gene lookup returns CDR1 SGHTA and CDR2 FQGNSA. The CDR3 totals 13 residues. V was pared by 2 bases and J by 5 bases, with 9 bases between.

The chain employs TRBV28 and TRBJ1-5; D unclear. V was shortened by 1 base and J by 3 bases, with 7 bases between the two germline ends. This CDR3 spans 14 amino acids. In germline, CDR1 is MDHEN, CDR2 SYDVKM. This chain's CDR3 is CASSLSQTNQPQHF. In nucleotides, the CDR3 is TGTGCCAGCAGTTTATCCCAGACCAATCAGCCCCAGCATTTT.

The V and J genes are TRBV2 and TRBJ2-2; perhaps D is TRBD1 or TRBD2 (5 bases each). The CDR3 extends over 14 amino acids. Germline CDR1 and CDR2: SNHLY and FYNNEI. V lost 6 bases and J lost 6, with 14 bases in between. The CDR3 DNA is TGTGCCAGCAGGCCGGGACCCGGGTCCGGGGAGCTGTTTTTT. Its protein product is CASRPGPGSGELFF.

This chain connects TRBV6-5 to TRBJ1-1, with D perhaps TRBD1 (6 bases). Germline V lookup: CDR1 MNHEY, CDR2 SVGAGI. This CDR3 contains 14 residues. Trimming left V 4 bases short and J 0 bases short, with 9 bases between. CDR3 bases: TGTGCCAGCAGTTCCAGGGGCATGAACACTGAAGCTTTCTTT. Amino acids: CASSSRGMNTEAFF.

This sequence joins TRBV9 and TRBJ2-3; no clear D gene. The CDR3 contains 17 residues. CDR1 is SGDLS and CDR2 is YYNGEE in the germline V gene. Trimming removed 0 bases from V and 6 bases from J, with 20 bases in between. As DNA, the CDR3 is TGTGCCAGCAGCGTAGCGGAATCCCCCGAACCCGCGGATACGCAGTATTTT. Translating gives CASSVAESPEPADTQYF.

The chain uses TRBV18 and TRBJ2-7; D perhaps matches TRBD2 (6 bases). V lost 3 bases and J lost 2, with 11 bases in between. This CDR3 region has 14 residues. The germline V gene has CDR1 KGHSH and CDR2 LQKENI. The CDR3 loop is CASSPGGKTYEQYF. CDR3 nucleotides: TGTGCCAGCTCACCCGGGGGAAAGACCTACGAGCAGTACTTC.

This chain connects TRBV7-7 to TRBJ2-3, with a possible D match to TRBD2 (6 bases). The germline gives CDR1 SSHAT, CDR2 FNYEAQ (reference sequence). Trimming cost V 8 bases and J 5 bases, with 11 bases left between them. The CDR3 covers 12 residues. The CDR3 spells CASASEGDTQYF. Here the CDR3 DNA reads TGTGCCAGCGCTAGCGAGGGAGATACGCAGTATTTT.

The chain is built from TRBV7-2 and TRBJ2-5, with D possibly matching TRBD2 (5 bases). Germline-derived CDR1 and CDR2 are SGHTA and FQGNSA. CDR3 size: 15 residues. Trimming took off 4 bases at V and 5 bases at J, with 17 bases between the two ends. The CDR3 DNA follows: TGTGCCAGCAGCTCCTCTTCACGGGGTTGGGAGACCCAGTACTTC. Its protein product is CASSSSSRGWETQYF.

The CDR3, as DNA: TGCAGCGTGAACCCCGGGACAACCACCTCCCCGTCTGGAAACACCATATATTTT. It specifies CSVNPGTTTSPSGNTIYF. This rearrangement joins TRBV29-1 to TRBJ1-3, with a weak D call TRBD1 (6 bases). V was shortened by 6 bases and J by 1 base, with 25 bases between the two germline ends. Germline V lookup: CDR1 SQVTM, CDR2 ANQGSEA. This CDR3 has 18 amino acids.

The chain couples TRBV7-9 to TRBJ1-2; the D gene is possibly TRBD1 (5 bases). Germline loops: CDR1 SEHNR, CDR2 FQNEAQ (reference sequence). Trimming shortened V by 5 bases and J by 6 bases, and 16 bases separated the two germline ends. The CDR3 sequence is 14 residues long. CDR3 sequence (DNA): TGTGCCAGCAGCCATATTGGACATTTTGATGGCTACACCTTC. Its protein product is CASSHIGHFDGYTF.

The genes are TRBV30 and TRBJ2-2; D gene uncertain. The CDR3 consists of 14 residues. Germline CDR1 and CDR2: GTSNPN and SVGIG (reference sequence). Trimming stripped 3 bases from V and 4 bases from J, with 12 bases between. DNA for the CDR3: TGTGCCTGGAGGGGAAGAGTAGTCACCGGGGAGCTGTTTTTT. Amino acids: CAWRGRVVTGELFF.

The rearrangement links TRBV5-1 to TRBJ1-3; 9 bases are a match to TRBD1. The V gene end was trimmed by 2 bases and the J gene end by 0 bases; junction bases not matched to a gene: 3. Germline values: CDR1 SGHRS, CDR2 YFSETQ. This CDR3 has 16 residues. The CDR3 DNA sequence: TGCGCCAGCAGCTTCGGGACAGGGTCCTCTGGAAACACCATATATTTT. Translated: CASSFGTGSSGNTIYF.

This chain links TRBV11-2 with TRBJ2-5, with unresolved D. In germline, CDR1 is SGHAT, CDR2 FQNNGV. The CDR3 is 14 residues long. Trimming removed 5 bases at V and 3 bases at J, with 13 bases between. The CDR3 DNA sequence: TGTGCCAGCAGCAGATACAGCGAGGAAGAGACCCAGTACTTC. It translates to CASSRYSEEETQYF.

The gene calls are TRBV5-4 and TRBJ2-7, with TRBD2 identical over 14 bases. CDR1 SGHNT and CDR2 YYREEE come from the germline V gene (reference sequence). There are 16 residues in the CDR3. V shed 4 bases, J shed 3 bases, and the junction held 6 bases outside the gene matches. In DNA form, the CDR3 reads TGTGCCAGCAGCCCGGGACTAGCGGGAGAGAGCTACGAGCAGTACTTC. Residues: CASSPGLAGESYEQYF.

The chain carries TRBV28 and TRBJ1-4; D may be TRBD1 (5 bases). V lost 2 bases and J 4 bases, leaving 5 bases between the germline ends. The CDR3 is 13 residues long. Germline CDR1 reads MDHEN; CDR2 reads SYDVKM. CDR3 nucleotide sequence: TGTGCCAGCAGTTTAGACAGTAATGAAAAACTGTTTTTT. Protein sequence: CASSLDSNEKLFF.

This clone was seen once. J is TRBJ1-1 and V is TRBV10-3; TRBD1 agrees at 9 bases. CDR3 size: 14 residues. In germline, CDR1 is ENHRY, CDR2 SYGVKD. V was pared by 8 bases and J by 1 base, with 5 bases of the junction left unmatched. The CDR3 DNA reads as TGTGCCATCGTACAGGACAGGGGGAACACTGAAGCTTTCTTT. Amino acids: CAIVQDRGNTEAFF.

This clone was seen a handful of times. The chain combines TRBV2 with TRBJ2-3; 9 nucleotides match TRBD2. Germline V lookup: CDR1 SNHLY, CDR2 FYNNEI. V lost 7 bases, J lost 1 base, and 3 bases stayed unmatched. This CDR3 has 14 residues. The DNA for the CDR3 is TGTGCCAGCAAGTGGACTAGCGGCACAGATACGCAGTATTTT. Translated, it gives CASKWTSGTDTQYF. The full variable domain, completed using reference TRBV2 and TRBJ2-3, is EPEVTQTPSHQVTQMGQEVILRCVPISNHLYFYWYRQILGQKVEFLVSFYNNEISEKSEIFDDQFSVERPDGSNFTLKIRSTKLEDSAMYFCASKWTSGTDTQYFGPGTRLTVL.